This T cell receptor (beta chain) comes out of a study of blood T cell repertoires in COVID-19. Study-level background: Material from acute and convalescent COVID-19 was sourced from the United States, Italy and Spain.

Per germline, CDR1 MNHEY and CDR2 SMNVEV (reference sequence). The CDR3 runs to 16 residues. The V segment lost 6 bases and the J segment 2 bases; nucleotides outside the gene matches: 9. Participants were aged roughly 18 to 89 years from approximately 24 US areas. In the authors' methods: Reference gene primer amplification yielded estimated nucleated cell counts. Sequenced by immunoSEQ multiplex PCR; TCRdb stores in-frame clones only, minus some. V, J and clone size are those of that table, while D and trimming were read from the DNA. The sample contains 220,000 or so clones, over 75% of which appear only once.

The chain combines TRBV27 with TRBJ2-3, with 9 bases identical to TRBD2. The sequencing sample was made of PBMCs or T cells enriched from blood (not recorded which). The source of this sequence is a woman aged 55-69 years who had recovered from COVID-19. The DNA of the CDR3 is TGTGCCAGCAGCCTAGGGCCTAGCGGGATCACAGATACGCAGTATTTT. Translated, it gives CASSLGPSGITDTQYF.